These 10 T cell receptor beta chains share one sample of origin, sequenced in a study of T cells after yellow fever vaccination (dated by TCRdb to between 2019 and 2020). Libraries were constructed by 5' RACE. Sequencing took place on an Illumina HiSeq 2500. The raw public reads went through TCRdb reprocessing: fastp at Q25, MiXCR clone calling, in-frame beta chains kept. Rows are combined by CDR3 protein, so each entry shows the most common genes and DNA. The table for this sample lists about 630,000 distinct CDR3 sequences; roughly 12% of them were counted only once. The ten largest clones take up under 15% of the sample. The sample's treatment or condition label, in plain terms: live attenuated yellow fever vaccine strain. This sample comprised PBMCs, obtained on the day of the yellow fever booster vaccination. The receptors come from a young man who received the YFV17D yellow fever vaccine.

This clonotype was counted only a few times. The CDR3 region is CASSQDMNTGELFF. The CDR3 DNA follows: TGCGCCAGCAGCCAAGACATGAACACCGGGGAGCTGTTTTTT. The chain has TRBV4-3 and TRBJ2-2; D ambiguous. Germline CDR1 is LGHNA and CDR2 is YSLEER. The CDR3 is 14 residues long. The germline V and J ends were trimmed by 0 bases and 1 base, with 3 bases remaining between them.

At least ten counts were recorded for this clonotype. This chain's CDR3 is CSVEDLRNTGELFF. The CDR3 DNA follows: TGCAGCGTTGAAGATCTCAGGAACACCGGGGAGCTGTTTTTT. The chain combines TRBV29-1 with TRBJ2-2; no clear D. Trimming removed 0 bases at V and 1 base at J, with 6 bases between. The CDR3 is made up of 14 amino acids. Germline loops: CDR1 SQVTM, CDR2 ANQGSEA.

CDR3 nucleotides: TGCAGTGCTAGAGCGGGAGGGCTGATCACAGATACGCAGTATTTT. Amino acids: CSARAGGLITDTQYF. The chain is built from TRBV20-1 and TRBJ2-3; 8 nucleotides align to TRBD2. Trimming cost V 1 base and J 2 bases; bases outside gene matches: 5. Germline V gives CDR1 DFQATT, CDR2 SNEGSKA (reference sequence). The CDR3 has 15 residues.

The chain recombines TRBV24-1 with TRBJ2-7; 8 positions agree with TRBD2. CDR3 size: 14 residues. V trimming: 4 bases; J trimming: 4 bases; junction bases outside the gene matches: 5. Germline CDR1 and CDR2: KGHDR and SFDVKD. CDR3 region: CATSDPTGGYEQYF. The CDR3 DNA reads as TGTGCCACCAGTGACCCGACGGGAGGGTACGAGCAGTACTTC.

The chain carries TRBV4-3 and TRBJ2-7; tentative D call: TRBD2 (5 bases). CDR1 and CDR2 (germline): LGHNA, YSLEER. V was cut by 0 bases and J by 2 bases, with 14 bases left in between. The CDR3 is made up of 16 amino acids. The CDR3 bases are TGCGCCAGCAGCCAAGATCGGGGTTGGGCCACCTACGAGCAGTACTTC. This translates into CASSQDRGWATYEQYF.

This sequence joins TRBV19 and TRBJ2-4, with 8 bases aligning to TRBD2. The germline gives CDR1 LNHDA, CDR2 SQIVND (reference sequence). V was clipped by 11 bases and J by 3 bases; unmatched bases: 6. The CDR3 is 13 amino acids. The DNA for the CDR3 is TGTGCCTCAGCAGCGGGAGACAAAAACATTCAGTACTTC. Translating it yields CASAAGDKNIQYF.

V gene TRBV11-1 combines with J gene TRBJ2-1, with TRBD2 matching over 11 bases. This CDR3 comprises 18 residues. Germline CDR1 SGHAT, CDR2 FQDESV (reference sequence). V gave up 5 bases and J gave up 5 bases; unmatched junction bases: 14. CDR3 nucleotide sequence: TGTGCCAGCAGCCCTTTCCTGCGGGTAGCGGGAGGGGACAATGAGCAGTTCTTC. As protein: CASSPFLRVAGGDNEQFF.

This chain links TRBV5-1 with TRBJ2-7; maybe TRBD2 (6 bases). The V gene lost 0 bases and the J gene lost 1 base, with 17 bases spanning the gap. The germline V gene has CDR1 SGHRS and CDR2 YFSETQ. The CDR3 consists of 17 residues. The CDR3 DNA reads as TGCGCCAGCAGCTTGGCGGGAGTCGGGTCCGGGTCCTACGAGCAGTACTTC. This codes for CASSLAGVGSGSYEQYF.

V is TRBV19 and J is TRBJ2-7, with D perhaps matching TRBD1 or TRBD2 (7 bases each). CDR3 length: 13 residues. V lost 9 bases, J lost 0 bases, and 12 bases lay in between. Germline assignment: CDR1 LNHDA and CDR2 SQIVND (reference sequence). In DNA, the CDR3 is TGTGCCAGCAGGGGGACTAACTCCTACGAGCAGTACTTC. As protein: CASRGTNSYEQYF.

The chain has TRBV20-1 and TRBJ2-7, with 10 positions matching TRBD1. CDR3 length: 15 residues. J lost 7 bases, V lost 2 bases, and 11 bases had no gene match. The V gene's germline CDR1 is DFQATT and CDR2 SNEGSKA (reference sequence). CDR3 sequence: CSARSTGGRVTEQYF. Written as DNA, the CDR3 is TGCAGTGCTAGATCGACAGGGGGCCGTGTTACGGAGCAGTACTTC.